One and the same sample provided the 24 T cell receptor beta chains below, sequenced in a study of T cells after yellow fever vaccination. MiXCR, run by TCRdb on the 5' RACE reads, gives a single entry per CDR3 protein. Of about 240,000 distinct CDR3 sequences in the sample, less than 9% are singletons; the top ten hold about 0.85%. Sequenced here: CD4+ T cells sorted from PBMCs, sampled 15 days after the yellow fever booster vaccination. The receptors were gathered from a young man who received the YFV17D yellow fever vaccine.

The table lists this clonotype with a few counts. This chain connects TRBV5-1 to TRBJ2-1; TRBD2 agrees at 7 bases. Trimming at V came to 4 bases and at J to 5 bases, leaving 9 bases not matched to a gene. This CDR3 spans 15 amino acids. Per germline, CDR1 SGHRS and CDR2 YFSETQ. For the CDR3, the DNA is TGCGCCAGCAGCACTCTAGCGGCGACTAACAATGAGCAGTTCTTC. Translating gives CASSTLAATNNEQFF.

At least ten counts were recorded for this clonotype. The chain carries TRBV7-2 and TRBJ2-1, with D tentatively TRBD1 or TRBD2 (5 bases each). V was cut by 4 bases and J by 0 bases, with 19 bases left in between. The germline gives CDR1 SGHTA, CDR2 FQGNSA. This CDR3 is built from 18 residues. The CDR3 region is CASSSAGFGGSSYNEQFF. As DNA, the CDR3 is TGTGCCAGCAGCTCAGCCGGTTTTGGGGGAAGCTCCTACAATGAGCAGTTCTTC.

A few counts support this clonotype. The chain has TRBV5-4 and TRBJ2-7; weak D call: TRBD2 (5 bases). Per the germline V gene, CDR1 is SGHNT and CDR2 is YYREEE (reference sequence). Trimming took off 1 base at V and 5 bases at J, with 13 bases between the two ends. This CDR3 comprises 14 residues. CDR3: CASSLRLNAHEQYF. The CDR3 DNA reads TGTGCCAGCAGCTTGCGACTAAATGCCCACGAGCAGTACTTC.

This clonotype has a count of ten or more. The CDR3 DNA is TGTGCCAGCAGCGTAGGGCAGAACCCCTACGAGCAGTACTTC. Its translation: CASSVGQNPYEQYF. V usage is TRBV9 and J usage is TRBJ2-7, with D uncertain. V shed 0 bases and J shed 2 bases, with 9 bases lying between them. The germline V gene encodes CDR1 SGDLS and CDR2 YYNGEE. The CDR3 contains 14 residues.

This clonotype was recorded many times. The V call is TRBV6-1, the J call TRBJ1-3, with 8 bases matching TRBD1. The junction had 1 base not matched to a gene; V was cut back by 4 bases and J by 2 bases. This CDR3 is built from 14 residues. Germline V gene lookup returns CDR1 MNHNS and CDR2 SASEGT. The CDR3 is CASSATGAGNTIYF. The CDR3 DNA is TGTGCCAGCAGTGCGACAGGGGCTGGAAACACCATATATTTT.

This clonotype was seen a few times. The chain joins TRBV5-1 to TRBJ2-1, with no clear D. CDR3 size: 15 residues. The V and J ends lost 0 bases and 5 bases respectively, with 12 bases between them. CDR1 is SGHRS and CDR2 is YFSETQ in the germline V gene. Written as DNA, the CDR3 is TGCGCCAGCAGCTTGGTGGTTGGGTCGAACAATGAGCAGTTCTTC. Encoded protein: CASSLVVGSNNEQFF.

This chain uses TRBV11-2 with TRBJ2-6; D might be TRBD1 (6 bases). Per the germline V gene, CDR1 is SGHAT and CDR2 is FQNNGV. The CDR3 runs to 15 residues. Trimming left V 5 bases short and J 3 bases short, with 11 bases between. The CDR3 bases are TGTGCCAGCAGCCGTCAGGGGTTTGGGGCCAACGTCCTGACTTTC. This codes for CASSRQGFGANVLTF.

The chain recombines TRBV11-2 with TRBJ2-5, with D possibly being TRBD1 (6 bases). This CDR3 has 16 amino acids. From germline, CDR1 is SGHAT and CDR2 FQNNGV. V gave up 1 base and J gave up 2 bases, with 14 bases separating them. This chain's CDR3 is CASSLVNRVVQETQYF. CDR3 in DNA: TGTGCCAGCAGCTTAGTTAACAGGGTTGTACAAGAGACCCAGTACTTC.

This clonotype appeared many times. The chain uses TRBV5-1 and TRBJ2-1; 9 bases are shared with TRBD2. CDR1 is SGHRS, CDR2 YFSETQ, per germline. This CDR3 has 14 amino acids. J lost 8 bases, V lost 4 bases, and 7 bases had no gene match. CDR3 protein: CASSPKGTSYEQFF. The CDR3 coding sequence is TGCGCCAGCAGCCCGAAGGGGACTAGCTATGAGCAGTTCTTC.

This clonotype was counted many times. The chain is built from TRBV7-2 and TRBJ2-7; 10 nucleotides line up with TRBD2. Germline V gene data show CDR1 as SGHTA and CDR2 as FQGNSA. The CDR3 extends over 14 amino acids. V was clipped by 5 bases and J by 6 bases; unmatched bases: 7. The CDR3 spells CASSPSGRALEQYF. The DNA for the CDR3 is TGTGCCAGCAGCCCAAGCGGGAGGGCCCTCGAGCAGTACTTC.

CDR3 sequence: CSVPLRGNEKLFF. The DNA for the CDR3 is TGCAGTGTCCCGCTGAGGGGCAATGAAAAACTGTTTTTT. The chain is built from TRBV20-1 and TRBJ1-4, with D possibly being TRBD1 (5 bases). V was pared by 7 bases and J by 5 bases, with 14 bases between. CDR3 length: 13 amino acids. Looked up from germline, CDR1 is DFQATT and CDR2 is SNEGSKA (reference sequence).

In its sample, this clonotype was seen many times. J is TRBJ2-1 and V is TRBV5-1, with D possibly TRBD2 on 6 matching bases. The CDR3 loop spans 13 amino acids. Germline CDR1 and CDR2: SGHRS and YFSETQ. Between the trimmed V and J ends, which lost 5 bases and 7 bases, there was a span of 13 bases. The CDR3 region has the DNA TGCGCCAGCAGAGCCGGGAGCAGTAATGAGCAGTTCTTC. This sequence encodes CASRAGSSNEQFF.

At least ten counts were recorded for this clonotype. This chain joins TRBV27 and TRBJ1-2; TRBD1 matches 7 bases. Unmatched junction bases numbered 5, after V lost 1 base and J lost 3 bases. Germline CDR1 reads MNHEY; CDR2 reads SMNVEV (reference sequence). The CDR3 sequence is 15 residues long. CDR3: CASSLYRDSHYGYTF. The DNA for the CDR3 is TGTGCCAGCAGTTTATATCGGGACAGTCACTATGGCTACACCTTC.

As for this clonotype: A single base separates this from a much larger clone, so it may be a read error. This sequence joins TRBV5-1 and TRBJ2-1, with 12 positions matching TRBD2. CDR1 SGHRS and CDR2 YFSETQ come from the germline V gene. There are 13 residues in the CDR3. The CDR3 nucleotides are TGCTCCAGCAGCTCTCCGACTAGCGGGGGGCAGTTCTTC. Residues: CSSSSPTSGGQFF.

This chain uses TRBV5-1 with TRBJ2-5; possible D gene TRBD2, 7 bases. The V gene's germline CDR1 is SGHRS and CDR2 YFSETQ. V shed 4 bases and J shed 5 bases, with 15 bases lying between them. This CDR3 comprises 14 residues. CDR3 region: CASSPRGAGETQYF. Written as DNA, the CDR3 is TGCGCCAGCAGCCCCCGGGGGGCCGGGGAGACCCAGTACTTC.

Many counts were recorded for this clonotype. J is TRBJ1-6 and V is TRBV7-2; D might be TRBD1 (5 bases). The CDR3 loop spans 16 amino acids. Trimming removed 2 bases from V and 10 bases from J, with 18 bases in between. The germline V gene encodes CDR1 SGHTA and CDR2 FQGNSA. CDR3 in amino acids: CASSLSGVRNGSPLHF. As DNA, the CDR3 is TGTGCCAGCAGCTTATCGGGGGTCCGGAACGGGTCACCCCTCCACTTT.

This clonotype was recorded many times. The chain joins TRBV4-3 to TRBJ2-7, with D unclear. The length of the CDR3 is 15 residues. Germline values: CDR1 LGHNA, CDR2 YSLEER. Trimming cost V 0 bases and J 6 bases, with 15 bases left between them. CDR3 sequence (DNA): TGCGCCAGCAGCCAAGATACGGCGCTTCCGGGCGAGCAGTACTTC. Translated, it gives CASSQDTALPGEQYF.

This clonotype came up many times. The chain has TRBV20-1 and TRBJ2-3, with a weak D call TRBD2 (6 bases). Trimming removed 4 bases from V and 0 bases from J, with 11 bases in between. CDR3 length: 14 amino acids. CDR1 is DFQATT, CDR2 SNEGSKA, per germline (reference sequence). CDR3 DNA: TGCAGTGCTATCGCGGGGACTAGCACAGATACGCAGTATTTT. Its protein product is CSAIAGTSTDTQYF.

In its sample, this clonotype was seen many times. The chain uses TRBV6-6 and TRBJ1-6; D may be TRBD1 (5 bases). Germline CDR1 is MNHNY and CDR2 is SVGAGI (reference sequence). V lost 4 bases to trimming and J lost 9 bases, with 7 bases between them. The CDR3 is 12 amino acids. The CDR3, as DNA: TGTGCCAGCAGTTGGGGGAGTTCACCCCTCCACTTT. This gives the protein CASSWGSSPLHF.

In this sample, this clonotype turned up many times. In DNA form, the CDR3 reads TGTGCCAGCACTCCGTCCCTCGAGGATGAGCAGTTCTTC. It yields the protein CASTPSLEDEQFF. The rearrangement uses TRBV28 and TRBJ2-1; D gene unclear. Germline CDR1 MDHEN, CDR2 SYDVKM. The ends were cut back, 7 bases at V and 8 bases at J, with 15 bases in the middle. The CDR3 contains 13 residues.

This clonotype was counted at least ten times. This chain connects TRBV7-6 to TRBJ2-1; TRBD2 matches at 8 bases. V dropped 5 bases and J dropped 3; count of bases not matched to a gene: 15. The germline V gene has CDR1 SGHVS and CDR2 FNYEAQ. The CDR3 totals 18 residues. The CDR3 loop is CASSREGSGSGSYNEQFF. The CDR3 DNA follows: TGTGCCAGCAGCCGGGAAGGTTCGGGAAGCGGGAGCTACAATGAGCAGTTCTTC. Full variable domain (rest looked up from reference TRBV7-6 and TRBJ2-1): GAGVSQSPRYKVTKRGQDVALRCDPISGHVSLYWYRQALGQGPEFLTYFNYEAQQDKSGLPNDRFSAERPEGSISTLTIQRTEQRDSAMYRCASSREGSGSGSYNEQFFGPGTRLTVL.

This clonotype was recorded many times. This chain joins TRBV5-1 and TRBJ2-7; D is perhaps TRBD2 (5 bases). The CDR3 loop spans 12 amino acids. Trimming took off 2 bases at V and 9 bases at J, with 12 bases between the two ends. Germline CDR1 SGHRS, CDR2 YFSETQ. CDR3 in amino acids: CASSFPGEWQYF. In DNA form, the CDR3 reads TGCGCCAGCAGCTTTCCCGGGGAATGGCAGTACTTC.

The rearrangement links TRBV12-3 or TRBV12-4 to TRBJ2-5; D not certain. V gave up 4 bases and J gave up 4 bases, with 16 bases separating them. The CDR3 runs 15 residues. The CDR3 protein is CASSYGTHGRETQYF. CDR3 coding DNA: TGTGCCAGCAGTTACGGCACCCACGGAAGAGAGACCCAGTACTTC.

The chain carries TRBV13 and TRBJ2-7; tentatively, D is TRBD1 (8 bases). The CDR3 is 13 amino acids. V gave up 7 bases and J gave up 4 bases, with 14 bases separating them. The germline V gene encodes CDR1 PRHDT and CDR2 FYEKMQ (reference sequence). Here the CDR3 reads CASKTQGGYEQYF. In DNA form, the CDR3 reads TGTGCCAGCAAGACACAGGGGGGGTACGAGCAGTACTTC.